This TCR beta chain was profiled in a study of shared clonotypes between healthy human individuals. This clone was seen a handful of times. Authors' data handling: Filtering differed since immunoSEQ provided only junctions, with no quality scores. Assay used: immunoSEQ multiplex PCR; TCRdb lists only in-frame clones, some missing. V and J calls and clone size are those listed in that table; D and trimming were worked out from the DNA. The table lists 600,000 to 750,000 clones, less than 80% of them singletons, with about 2% in the top ten. The origin of this receptor is a woman aged 25 to 45 in good health. Sequencing was done on a sample of memory CD4+ T cells sorted from blood. As to subset: CD45RA-negative fraction.

DNA of the CDR3: TGTGCCAGCAGTGTGGAGGAAGAGGAGGCCCAGTACTTC. This translates into CASSVEEEEAQYF. V is TRBV2 and J is TRBJ2-5, with a tentative D call TRBD2 (5 bases). Germline-derived CDR1 and CDR2 are SNHLY and FYNNEI. The CDR3 is 13 amino acids. V was clipped by 4 bases and J by 9 bases, with 15 bases between them.